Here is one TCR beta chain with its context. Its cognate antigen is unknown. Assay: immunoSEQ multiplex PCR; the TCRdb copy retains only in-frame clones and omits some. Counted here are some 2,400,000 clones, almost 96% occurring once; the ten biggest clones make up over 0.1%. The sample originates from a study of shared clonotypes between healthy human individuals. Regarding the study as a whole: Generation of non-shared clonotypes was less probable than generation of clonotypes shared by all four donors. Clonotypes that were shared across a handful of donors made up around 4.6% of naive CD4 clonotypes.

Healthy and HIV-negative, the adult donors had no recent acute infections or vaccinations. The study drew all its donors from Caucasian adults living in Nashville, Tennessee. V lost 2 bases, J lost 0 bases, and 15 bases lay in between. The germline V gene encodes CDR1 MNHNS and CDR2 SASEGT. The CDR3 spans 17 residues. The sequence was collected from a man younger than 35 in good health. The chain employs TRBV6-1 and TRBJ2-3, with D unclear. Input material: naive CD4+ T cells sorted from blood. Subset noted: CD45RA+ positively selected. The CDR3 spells CASSETRSLISTDTQYF. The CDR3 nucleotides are TGTGCCAGCAGTGAAACCCGGTCGCTGATTAGCACAGATACGCAGTATTTT.